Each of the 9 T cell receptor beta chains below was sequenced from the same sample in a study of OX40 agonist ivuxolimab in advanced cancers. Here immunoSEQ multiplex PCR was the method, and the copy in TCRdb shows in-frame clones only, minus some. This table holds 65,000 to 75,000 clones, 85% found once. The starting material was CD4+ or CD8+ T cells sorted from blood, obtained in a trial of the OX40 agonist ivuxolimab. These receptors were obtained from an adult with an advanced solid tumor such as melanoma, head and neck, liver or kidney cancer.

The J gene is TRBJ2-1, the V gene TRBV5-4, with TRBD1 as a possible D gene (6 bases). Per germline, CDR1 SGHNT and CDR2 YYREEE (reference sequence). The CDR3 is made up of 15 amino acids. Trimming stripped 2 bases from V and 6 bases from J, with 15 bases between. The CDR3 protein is CASSLGGVSRNEQFF. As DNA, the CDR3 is TGTGCCAGCAGCTTAGGGGGAGTTTCACGCAATGAGCAGTTCTTC.

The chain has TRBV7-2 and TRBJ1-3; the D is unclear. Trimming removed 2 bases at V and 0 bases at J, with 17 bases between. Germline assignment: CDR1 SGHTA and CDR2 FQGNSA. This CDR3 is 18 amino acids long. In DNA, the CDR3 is TGTGCCAGCAGCTTAAGAACGAACCGTCCGCTCTCTGGAAACACCATATATTTT. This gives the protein CASSLRTNRPLSGNTIYF.

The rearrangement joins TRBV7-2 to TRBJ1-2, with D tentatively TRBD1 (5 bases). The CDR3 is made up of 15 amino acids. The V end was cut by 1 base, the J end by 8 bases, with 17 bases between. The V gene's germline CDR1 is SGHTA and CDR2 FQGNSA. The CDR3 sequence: CASSLVVQGGYGYTF. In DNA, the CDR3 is TGTGCCAGCAGCTTAGTGGTCCAGGGAGGTTACGGCTACACCTTC.

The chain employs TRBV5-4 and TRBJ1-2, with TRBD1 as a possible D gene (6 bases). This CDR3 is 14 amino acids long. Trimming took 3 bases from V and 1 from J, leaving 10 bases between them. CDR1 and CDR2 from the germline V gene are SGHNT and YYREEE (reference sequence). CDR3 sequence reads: CASSSLDSNYGYTF. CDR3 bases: TGTGCCAGCAGCTCCCTGGACAGTAACTATGGCTACACCTTC. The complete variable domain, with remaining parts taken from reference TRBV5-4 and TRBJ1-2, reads ETGVTQSPTHLIKTRGQQVTLRCSSQSGHNTVSWYQQALGQGPQFIFQYYREEENGRGNFPPRFSGLQFPNYSSELNVNALELDDSALYLCASSSLDSNYGYTFGSGTRLTVV.

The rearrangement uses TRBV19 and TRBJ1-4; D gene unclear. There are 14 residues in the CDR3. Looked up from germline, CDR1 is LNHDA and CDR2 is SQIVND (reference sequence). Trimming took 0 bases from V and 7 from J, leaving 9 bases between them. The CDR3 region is CASSIDSPREKLFF. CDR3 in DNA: TGTGCCAGTAGTATAGATTCACCACGTGAAAAACTGTTTTTT. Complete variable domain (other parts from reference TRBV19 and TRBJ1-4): DGGITQSPKYLFRKEGQNVTLSCEQNLNHDAMYWYRQDPGQGLRLIYYSQIVNDFQKGDIAEGYSVSREKKESFPLTVTSAQKNPTAFYLCASSIDSPREKLFFGSGTQLSVL.

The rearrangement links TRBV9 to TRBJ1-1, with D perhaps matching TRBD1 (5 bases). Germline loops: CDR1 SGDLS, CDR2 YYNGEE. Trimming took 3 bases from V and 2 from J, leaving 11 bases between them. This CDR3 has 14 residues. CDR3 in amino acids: CASSGGTVNTEAFF. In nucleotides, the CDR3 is TGTGCCAGCAGCGGGGGGACGGTCAACACTGAAGCTTTCTTT.

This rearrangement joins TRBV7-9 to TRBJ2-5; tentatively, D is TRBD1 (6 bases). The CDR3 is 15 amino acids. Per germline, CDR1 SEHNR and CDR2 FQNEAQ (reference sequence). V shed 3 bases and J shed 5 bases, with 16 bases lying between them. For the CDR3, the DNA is TGTGCCAGCAGCTTCCAGGGGACGCCTCGGGAGACCCAGTACTTC. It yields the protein CASSFQGTPRETQYF.

The DNA of the CDR3 is TGTGCCAGCAGCGTCGGACTAGCGGGAGTCAATGAGCAGTTCTTC. Residues: CASSVGLAGVNEQFF. The chain has TRBV7-9 and TRBJ2-1; 13 bases map to TRBD2. CDR3 length: 15 residues. V lost 5 bases to trimming and J lost 6 bases; unmatched junction nucleotides: 4. Germline V gives CDR1 SEHNR, CDR2 FQNEAQ (reference sequence).

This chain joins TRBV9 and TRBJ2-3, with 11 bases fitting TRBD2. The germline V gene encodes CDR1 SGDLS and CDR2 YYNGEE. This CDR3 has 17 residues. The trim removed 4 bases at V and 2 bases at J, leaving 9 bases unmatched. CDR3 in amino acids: CASSLVSGGANTDTQYF. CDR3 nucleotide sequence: TGTGCCAGCAGCCTAGTTAGCGGGGGGGCTAACACAGATACGCAGTATTTT.